The 4 T cell receptor beta chains below all came from one sample that was sequenced in a study of T cell responses to AZD1222 COVID-19 vaccine. TCRdb keeps only in-frame clones here, not all; method: immunoSEQ multiplex PCR. The sample carries some 90,000 clones, about 90% recorded once. The material was peripheral blood, obtained on day 0 of AZD1222 vaccination. The receptors originated from an adult in good health.

This clone was seen just once. V usage is TRBV15 and J usage is TRBJ2-1, with D perhaps matching TRBD2 (5 bases). V was trimmed by 0 bases and J by 2 bases, leaving 11 bases between them. This CDR3 has 16 amino acids. Germline V gives CDR1 LNHNV, CDR2 YYDKDF (reference sequence). CDR3 protein: CATSRDWLAPYNEQFF. The CDR3 DNA is TGTGCCACCAGCAGAGACTGGCTAGCCCCCTACAATGAGCAGTTCTTC.

The chain joins TRBV7-2 to TRBJ1-4, with TRBD1 identical over 9 bases. CDR1 SGHTA and CDR2 FQGNSA come from the germline V gene. Trimming at V came to 0 bases and at J to 4 bases, leaving 3 bases not matched to a gene. The CDR3 is made up of 16 amino acids. The CDR3 region is CASSLATGGYNEKLFF. CDR3 sequence (DNA): TGTGCCAGCAGCTTAGCTACAGGGGGCTATAATGAAAAACTGTTTTTT.

V usage is TRBV11-3 and J usage is TRBJ1-1; tentative D call: TRBD1 (5 bases). The CDR3 sequence is 13 residues long. Germline V gene sequence: CDR1 SGHNT, CDR2 YENEEA. The V end was cut by 1 base, the J end by 6 bases, with 9 bases between. DNA of the CDR3: TGTGCCAGCAGCTTAGCTGGGGGGGCTGAAGCTTTCTTT. Protein: CASSLAGGAEAFF. Looking up the rest from reference TRBV11-3 and TRBJ1-1 gives the full variable domain: EAGVVQSPRYKIIEKKQPVAFWCNPISGHNTLYWYLQNLGQGPELLIRYENEEAVDDSQLPKDRFSAERLKGVDSTLKIQPAELGDSAVYLCASSLAGGAEAFFGQGTRLTVV.

This rearrangement joins TRBV11-2 to TRBJ1-3; tentative D call: TRBD1 (5 bases). V was shortened by 0 bases and J by 8 bases, with 11 bases between the two germline ends. Germline CDR1 reads SGHAT; CDR2 reads FQNNGV. CDR3 length equals 14 residues. CDR3 loop: CASSLERGVHTIYF. In DNA, the CDR3 is TGTGCCAGCAGCTTAGAGAGAGGGGTCCACACCATATATTTT.